In this sample, the clone carrying this T cell receptor beta chain turned up a few times. Its antigen remains unidentified. Germline lookup yields CDR1 SGDLS and CDR2 YYNGEE. The CDR3 loop spans 14 amino acids. V dropped 4 bases and J dropped 3 bases, with 14 bases sitting between them. These data originate in a study of T cell repertoires in cytomegalovirus infection. Study-wide points: HLA-C-restricted CMV-specific TCR beta clonotypes prevailed in the ex vivo response. Based on cumulative public TCR beta family frequency, carriers of CMV plus the relevant HLA were identified.

MiXCR, run by TCRdb on the reads, gives a single entry per CDR3 protein. In the table there are approximately 65,000 distinct CDR3 sequences, 20% to 25% of which are singletons. This sample comprised CD8+ T cells from cultured PBMCs, obtained from culture after CMV antigen stimulation. This clonotype was sampled from a human donor in good health (CMV status not recorded). Some clones in this sample may be carry-over from other donors' samples. The V call is TRBV9, the J call TRBJ2-7, with D possibly being TRBD1 (6 bases). This CDR3 reads CASSPRTVVYEQYF. Here the CDR3 DNA reads TGTGCCAGCAGCCCCCGGACAGTCGTCTACGAGCAGTACTTC.